The 30 T cell receptor beta chains reported below all come from one sample, sequenced in a study of T cells in tuberculosis. The repertoire was sequenced with immunoSEQ multiplex PCR; TCRdb's copy has only in-frame clones and lacks some. Of about 33,000 clones listed, under 95% are singletons. The material sequenced was PBMCs. The receptors derive from a donor between 10 and 35 years old with latent tuberculosis or without tuberculosis infection. Some clones in this sample may be carry-over from other donors' samples.

This chain joins TRBV5-4 and TRBJ2-5, with 13 positions matching TRBD2. Germline lookup yields CDR1 SGHNT and CDR2 YYREEE (reference sequence). The CDR3 has 15 amino acids. V was clipped by 3 bases and J by 4 bases; unmatched bases: 3. This CDR3 reads CASSWTSGGGETQYF. CDR3 coding DNA: TGTGCCAGCAGCTGGACTAGCGGGGGAGGAGAGACCCAGTACTTC.

The V gene is TRBV29-1, the J gene TRBJ2-3; 8 nucleotides line up with TRBD1. The CDR3 runs 10 residues. Trimming removed 2 bases from V and 15 bases from J; junction bases left unmatched: 4. Germline CDR1 and CDR2: SQVTM and ANQGSEA. Here the CDR3 DNA reads TGCAGCGTTGAACAGGGGGCTAACTATTTT. Encoded protein: CSVEQGANYF.

This clone was detected only once. This chain's CDR3 is CASSLGAGGYQETQYF. Here the CDR3 DNA reads TGTGCCAGCAGCTTAGGGGCTGGGGGGTACCAAGAGACCCAGTACTTC. The chain combines TRBV7-8 with TRBJ2-5; D possibly corresponds to TRBD2 (6 bases). Trimming took 1 base from V and 0 from J, leaving 12 bases between them. Germline-derived CDR1 and CDR2 are SGHVS and FQNEAQ. CDR3 length: 16 residues.

Here the CDR3 reads CASILETGQGGYTF. The CDR3 nucleotides are TGTGCCAGCATCCTTGAAACAGGGCAGGGAGGCTACACCTTC. The chain uses TRBV2 and TRBJ1-2; tentative D call: TRBD1 (6 bases). CDR1 is SNHLY, CDR2 FYNNEI, per germline. The CDR3 runs 14 residues. V was trimmed by 7 bases and J by 8 bases, leaving 20 bases between them.

The chain employs TRBV19 and TRBJ1-1; 7 positions match TRBD1. The CDR3 consists of 16 residues. Germline assignment: CDR1 LNHDA and CDR2 SQIVND (reference sequence). The ends lost 6 bases at V and 7 bases at J; junction bases unmatched: 17. In DNA, the CDR3 is TGTGCCAGTAGCATTCTCACCAGGACAGGCTCCTTTGAAGCTTTCTTT. As protein: CASSILTRTGSFEAFF.

The J gene is TRBJ1-1, the V gene TRBV5-1; D possibly corresponds to TRBD1 (6 bases). This CDR3 is built from 14 residues. Trimming removed 5 bases at V and 0 bases at J, with 11 bases between. The germline CDR1 and CDR2 sequences are SGHRS and YFSETQ. CDR3 protein: CASRWTDVNTEAFF. Written as DNA, the CDR3 is TGCGCCAGCAGGTGGACAGACGTGAACACTGAAGCTTTCTTT.

The chain couples TRBV5-1 to TRBJ1-1; tentatively, D is TRBD1 (5 bases). V lost 3 bases to trimming and J lost 5 bases, with 17 bases between them. Germline CDR1 is SGHRS and CDR2 is YFSETQ. The CDR3 has 15 amino acids. In DNA form, the CDR3 reads TGCGCCAGCAGCTACGAGCAGGGTTCTCGGACTGAAGCTTTCTTT. Its translation is CASSYEQGSRTEAFF.

The genes are TRBV10-2 and TRBJ2-1; 10 bases agree with TRBD2. This CDR3 has 13 residues. Germline CDR1 WSHSY, CDR2 SAAADI. V trimming: 7 bases; J trimming: 15 bases; junction bases outside the gene matches: 12. The CDR3 DNA reads TGCGCCAGCATAGGGGCTAGCGGGAGTTATGGGTTCTTC. This gives the protein CASIGASGSYGFF.

V is TRBV28 and J is TRBJ2-3; D is perhaps TRBD2 (6 bases). V lost 6 bases to trimming and J lost 5 bases, with 18 bases between them. Germline CDR1 is MDHEN and CDR2 is SYDVKM. This CDR3 region has 15 residues. CDR3 bases: TGTGCCAGCAGCCCCACGGGTGCCGGGGGAGATACGCAGTATTTT. It yields the protein CASSPTGAGGDTQYF. The whole variable domain, filled in from reference TRBV28 and TRBJ2-3, reads DVKVTQSSRYLVKRTGEKVFLECVQDMDHENMFWYRQDPGLGLRLIYFSYDVKMKEKGDIPEGYSVSREKKERFSLILESASTNQTSMYLCASSPTGAGGDTQYFGPGTRLTVL.

The chain carries TRBV15 and TRBJ1-5, with TRBD1 as a possible D gene (6 bases). There are 15 residues in the CDR3. Germline lookup yields CDR1 LNHNV and CDR2 YYDKDF (reference sequence). V was clipped by 1 base and J by 2 bases, with 9 bases between them. In DNA form, the CDR3 reads TGTGCCACCAGCAGAGTGGGGGCAGGCAATCAGCCCCAGCATTTT. Its translation: CATSRVGAGNQPQHF.

This clone was recorded once. The chain has TRBV10-2 and TRBJ2-1, with 9 bases matching TRBD2. The CDR3 loop spans 15 amino acids. The V and J ends lost 7 bases and 6 bases, in that order; junction bases with no gene match: 10. Germline assignment: CDR1 WSHSY and CDR2 SAAADI. CDR3 coding DNA: TGCGCCAGCACCCTTGGACTAGCGCCGATCAATGAGCAGTTCTTC. The encoded protein is CASTLGLAPINEQFF.

This sequence joins TRBV5-1 and TRBJ2-3; perhaps TRBD2 as D (5 bases). The CDR3 spans 15 residues. V gave up 2 bases and J gave up 1 base, with 11 bases separating them. The germline gives CDR1 SGHRS, CDR2 YFSETQ. For the CDR3, the DNA is TGCGCCAGCAGCTTCCAGGAGGTCCGCACAGATACGCAGTATTTT. Translating gives CASSFQEVRTDTQYF.

This rearrangement joins TRBV4-1 to TRBJ1-1; D remains ambiguous. CDR1 and CDR2 (germline): MGHRA, YSYEKL. The CDR3 runs 15 residues. Trimming cost V 4 bases and J 5 bases, with 17 bases left between them. The CDR3 bases are TGCGCCAGCAGCCGTGTGGGCTCCAAAGGAACTGAAGCTTTCTTT. Its protein is CASSRVGSKGTEAFF.

The chain employs TRBV10-3 and TRBJ2-3; D may be TRBD1 (5 bases). V lost 4 bases and J lost 3, with 8 bases in between. The CDR3 has 13 residues. CDR1 ENHRY and CDR2 SYGVKD come from the germline V gene. CDR3 sequence (DNA): TGTGCCATCAGTGTCCAGGGAACAGATACGCAGTATTTT. It yields the protein CAISVQGTDTQYF.

This clone has only one observation. The rearrangement joins TRBV28 to TRBJ2-1; 10 nucleotides match TRBD2. There are 16 residues in the CDR3. In germline, CDR1 is MDHEN, CDR2 SYDVKM. The V segment lost 1 base and the J segment 12 bases; nucleotides outside the gene matches: 12. The CDR3 is CASSLYPSGRGRGQFF. The CDR3 region has the DNA TGTGCCAGCAGTTTATACCCTAGCGGGAGAGGTCGCGGGCAGTTCTTC.

This clone was recorded only once. The chain has TRBV4-2 and TRBJ2-2; D is unclear. This CDR3 spans 14 amino acids. Per the germline V gene, CDR1 is LGHNA and CDR2 is YNFKEQ. Trimming pared 4 bases from V and 5 bases from J, leaving 11 bases between. The CDR3 spells CASSPGGETGELFF. The CDR3 region has the DNA TGTGCCAGCAGCCCCGGCGGTGAAACCGGGGAGCTGTTTTTT.

Only one count was recorded for this clone. J is TRBJ2-1 and V is TRBV11-2, with D tentatively TRBD1 (6 bases). Trimming shortened V by 4 bases and J by 11 bases, and 24 bases separated the two germline ends. The CDR3 spans 16 residues. Germline V CDR1 and CDR2: SGHAT, FQNNGV. The CDR3 here is CASSSLTGLLGPQQFF. CDR3 coding DNA: TGTGCCAGCAGCTCCCTTACAGGGTTGCTCGGTCCCCAGCAGTTCTTC.

There are a few counts of this clone. The chain combines TRBV6-5 with TRBJ1-2, with TRBD1 matching over 8 bases. CDR1 is MNHEY, CDR2 SVGAGI, per germline. The V segment lost 4 bases and the J segment 6 bases; nucleotides outside the gene matches: 4. CDR3 length: 13 residues. The CDR3 nucleotides read TGTGCCAGCAGTTGGACAGGGTTTGATGGCTACACCTTC. Translation gives CASSWTGFDGYTF.

The rearrangement uses TRBV29-1 and TRBJ1-2; 10 bases are a match to TRBD1. The CDR3 totals 17 residues. Per germline, CDR1 SQVTM and CDR2 ANQGSEA. J lost 0 bases, V lost 3 bases, and 10 bases had no gene match. CDR3 nucleotides: TGCAGCGTTGAGCATAGGGACAGGGGATTTACTAACTATGGCTACACCTTC. Translated: CSVEHRDRGFTNYGYTF.

This sequence joins TRBV30 and TRBJ2-5; D possibly corresponds to TRBD1 (7 bases). Germline CDR1 GTSNPN, CDR2 SVGIG (reference sequence). Trimming stripped 1 base from V and 4 bases from J, with 19 bases between. This CDR3 has 16 amino acids. The CDR3 DNA sequence: TGTGCCTGGAGTGGGCACAGGGGAGGTTATCGAGAGACCCAGTACTTC. It yields the protein CAWSGHRGGYRETQYF.

This clone was found once. This chain links TRBV7-9 with TRBJ2-7; 8 bases agree with TRBD2. The CDR3 loop spans 18 amino acids. Germline-derived CDR1 and CDR2 are SEHNR and FQNEAQ (reference sequence). J gave up 3 bases and V 1 base, and 14 bases lay outside the gene matches. The CDR3 DNA reads TGTGCCAGCAGCTTAGGGAGGGGCGCGGCGGGGGGAAGCTACGAGCAGTACTTC. Translated: CASSLGRGAAGGSYEQYF.

The J gene is TRBJ2-5, the V gene TRBV5-1; 8 bases map to TRBD2. Germline loops: CDR1 SGHRS, CDR2 YFSETQ. The CDR3 length is 16 residues. V dropped 3 bases and J dropped 8; count of bases not matched to a gene: 15. CDR3 nucleotide sequence: TGCGCCAGCAGCTCCTCGGGGGCGGGAGGTTCTGAAACCCAGTACTTC. It yields the protein CASSSSGAGGSETQYF.

This chain joins TRBV25-1 and TRBJ2-3; D is unclear. Germline values: CDR1 MGHDK, CDR2 SYGVNS. The CDR3 has 13 residues. The ends were cut back, 4 bases at V and 7 bases at J, with 12 bases in the middle. In DNA form, the CDR3 reads TGTGCCAGCAGTGGATTGTTAGATTATACGCAGTATTTT. Residues: CASSGLLDYTQYF.

The chain links TRBV29-1 to TRBJ2-1; TRBD1 is a possible D gene (5 bases). Trimming removed 1 base from V and 3 bases from J, with 10 bases in between. Germline CDR1 SQVTM, CDR2 ANQGSEA. CDR3 length: 14 amino acids. The CDR3 region has the DNA TGCAGCGTTGAAGGTAGTCAGGGCTACAATGAGCAGTTCTTC. It codes for CSVEGSQGYNEQFF.

This sequence joins TRBV2 and TRBJ1-4; 7 bases align to TRBD1. The CDR3 has 15 amino acids. CDR1 is SNHLY and CDR2 is FYNNEI in the germline V gene. J gave up 8 bases and V 5 bases, and 11 bases lay outside the gene matches. The CDR3 DNA reads TGTGCCAGCAGTTATTCCAGGGGGTCAGGAGAAAAACTGTTTTTT. Amino acid sequence: CASSYSRGSGEKLFF.

The chain employs TRBV5-6 and TRBJ2-6; a possible D gene is TRBD2 (5 bases). V was cut by 2 bases and J by 0 bases, with 9 bases left in between. The CDR3 loop spans 16 amino acids. The germline gives CDR1 SGHDT, CDR2 YYEEEE. The CDR3 nucleotides are TGTGCCAGCAGCTTTGGGAGTTACTCTGGGGCCAACGTCCTGACTTTC. This codes for CASSFGSYSGANVLTF.

The rearrangement joins TRBV5-1 to TRBJ2-1; 8 bases fit TRBD2. V dropped 4 bases and J dropped 4; count of bases not matched to a gene: 4. This CDR3 is built from 14 residues. Germline V gene lookup returns CDR1 SGHRS and CDR2 YFSETQ. CDR3 sequence (DNA): TGCGCCAGCAGCCTGGGACTAGAGTACAATGAGCAGTTCTTC. This gives the protein CASSLGLEYNEQFF.

The chain uses TRBV13 and TRBJ2-1; D is uncertain. Germline V gene sequence: CDR1 PRHDT, CDR2 FYEKMQ (reference sequence). This CDR3 contains 13 residues. Trimming shortened V by 5 bases and J by 6 bases, and 11 bases separated the two germline ends. CDR3 loop: CASSPRLLNEQFF. The CDR3 DNA reads TGTGCCAGCAGCCCCCGACTGCTCAATGAGCAGTTCTTC.

The chain employs TRBV25-1 and TRBJ1-6; D possibly corresponds to TRBD1 (6 bases). Trimming left V 3 bases short and J 9 bases short, with 12 bases between. CDR1 and CDR2 from the germline V gene are MGHDK and SYGVNS. The CDR3 consists of 14 residues. Here the CDR3 DNA reads TGTGCCAGCAGTGAGTACAGGGAGGGTTCACCCCTCCACTTT. Translation: CASSEYREGSPLHF.

The rearrangement joins TRBV7-9 to TRBJ1-2; tentatively, D is TRBD1 (6 bases). This CDR3 region has 13 residues. CDR1 and CDR2 from the germline V gene are SEHNR and FQNEAQ (reference sequence). The germline V and J ends were trimmed by 1 base and 6 bases, with 9 bases remaining between them. The CDR3 is CASSLGTENGYTF. The CDR3, as DNA: TGTGCCAGCAGCTTAGGGACAGAGAATGGCTACACCTTC.